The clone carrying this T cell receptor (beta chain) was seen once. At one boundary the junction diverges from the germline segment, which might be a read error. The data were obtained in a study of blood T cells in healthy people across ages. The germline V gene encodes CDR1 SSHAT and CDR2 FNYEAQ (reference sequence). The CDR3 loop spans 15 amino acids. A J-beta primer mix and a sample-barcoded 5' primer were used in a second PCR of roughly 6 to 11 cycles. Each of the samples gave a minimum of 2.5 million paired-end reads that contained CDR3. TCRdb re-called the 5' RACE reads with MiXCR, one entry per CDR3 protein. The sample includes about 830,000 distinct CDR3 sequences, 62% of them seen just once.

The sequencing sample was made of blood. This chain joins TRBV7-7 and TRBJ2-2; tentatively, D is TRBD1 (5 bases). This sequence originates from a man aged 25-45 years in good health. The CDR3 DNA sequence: TGTGCTAGCAGCTCAGCTGGCAGGGATCAGGAGGAGCTGTTTTTT. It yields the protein CASSSAGRDQEELFF.